A selection of T cell receptor beta chains follows, all from one sample in a study of blood T cell repertoires in COVID-19. The protocol was immunoSEQ multiplex PCR, while the TCRdb copy is restricted to in-frame clones and leaves out a portion. This table has 130,000 or so clones, 85% to 90% appearing once. The sample comprised peripheral blood. The receptors shown here come from a man aged 65-85 years with active or convalescent COVID-19. The CDR3 runs from the conserved cysteine through the conserved F or W. D genes are given only for firm matches. A row's size may be missing; if present it is once, few, many or a size class.

len	d_gene	j_gene	v_gene	abundance	CDR3aa	CDR3nt
16	.	TRBJ2-1	TRBV2	.	CASSEAVASDYNEQFF	TGTGCCAGCAGTGAAGCCGTTGCCAGCGACTACAATGAGCAGTTCTTC
15	TRBD2	TRBJ2-3	TRBV27	.	CASSLRPGLQDTQYF	TGTGCCAGCAGTTTACGCCCGGGACTACAAGATACGCAGTATTTT
11	.	TRBJ2-7	TRBV6-5	.	CASSTLYEQYF	TGTGCCAGCAGCACCCTATACGAGCAGTACTTC
12	.	TRBJ1-1	TRBV6-5	few	CASRTTNTEAFF	TGTGCCAGCAGAACAACGAACACTGAAGCTTTCTTT
15	.	TRBJ2-5	TRBV9	.	CASSAGRGGGGTQYF	TGTGCCAGCAGCGCCGGACGCGGGGGCGGGGGGACCCAGTACTTC
14	TRBD1	TRBJ2-3	TRBV5-6	.	CASSLTGARDTQYF	TGTGCCAGCAGCTTGACAGGGGCCCGAGATACGCAGTATTTT
15	TRBD2	TRBJ2-7	TRBV27	.	CASSSPGRPPYEQYF	TGTGCCAGCAGTTCCCCCGGGAGGCCGCCCTACGAGCAGTACTTC
15	.	TRBJ1-5	TRBV18	.	CASSTIHGGNQPQHF	TGTGCCAGCTCAACCATTCACGGGGGGAATCAGCCCCAGCATTTT
16	TRBD1	TRBJ2-3	TRBV19	.	CASSTDRGWGTDTQYF	TGTGCCAGTAGTACCGACAGGGGATGGGGCACAGATACGCAGTATTTT
16	.	TRBJ2-6	TRBV5-6	.	CASSLGHLTGANVLTF	TGTGCCAGCAGCTTGGGACATCTCACCGGGGCCAACGTCCTGACTTTC
16	.	TRBJ2-6	TRBV7-2	.	CASSSTHRRGANVLTF	TGTGCCAGCAGCTCCACACATCGGCGGGGGGCCAACGTCCTGACTTTC
14	TRBD1	TRBJ1-4	TRBV7-9	.	CASSPGTGVEKLFF	TGTGCCAGCAGTCCCGGGACAGGGGTGGAAAAACTGTTTTTT
14	.	TRBJ2-3	TRBV11-3	.	CASSLSGISDTQYF	TGTGCCAGCAGCTTATCCGGGATTTCAGATACGCAGTATTTT
15	.	TRBJ1-5	TRBV27	once	CASRVHSNSNQPQHF	TGTGCCAGCAGGGTCCATAGTAATAGCAATCAGCCCCAGCATTTT
16	.	TRBJ2-1	TRBV14	.	CASSQDTRLYYNEQFF	TGTGCCAGCAGCCAAGATACTAGACTCTACTACAATGAGCAGTTCTTC
16	.	TRBJ1-5	TRBV23-1	.	CASSQSYRASNQPQHF	TGCGCCAGCAGTCAATCTTACAGGGCGAGCAATCAGCCCCAGCATTTT
11	.	TRBJ2-1	TRBV2	.	CASSDGGEQFF	TGTGCCAGCAGTGACGGCGGTGAGCAGTTCTTC
15	.	TRBJ2-7	TRBV21-1	few	CASSLRGGQGYEQYF	TGTGCCAGCAGCCTTCGAGGGGGACAGGGGTACGAGCAGTACTTC
15	TRBD1	TRBJ1-1	TRBV27	.	CASSLLGTGYTEAFF	TGTGCCAGCAGTTTACTAGGGACAGGCTACACTGAAGCTTTCTTT
16	.	TRBJ1-2	TRBV28	.	CASAGTHSQGYYGYTF	TGTGCCAGCGCAGGGACTCACTCCCAAGGGTACTATGGCTACACCTTC
15	.	TRBJ1-5	TRBV5-6	.	CASSRREGITQPQHF	TGTGCCAGCAGCAGGAGGGAGGGAATTACTCAGCCCCAGCATTTT
15	TRBD2	TRBJ2-3	TRBV10-1	once	CASSEPGLAGDTQYF	TGCGCCAGCAGTGAACCGGGACTAGCGGGAGATACGCAGTATTTT
11	.	TRBJ1-1	TRBV6-5	once	CATAPGGAAFF	TGTGCCACCGCTCCCGGGGGGGCGGCTTTCTTT
13	.	TRBJ1-2	TRBV6-6	.	CASSYAYRDGYTF	TGTGCCAGCAGTTACGCCTATCGGGATGGCTACACCTTC
15	.	TRBJ1-2	TRBV3-1/TRBV3-2	once	CASSQDLTESDGYTF	TGTGCCAGCAGCCAAGATCTAACGGAGAGCGATGGCTACACCTTC
16	.	TRBJ2-2	TRBV7-9	.	CASSPYGGAETGELFF	TGTGCCAGCAGCCCCTATGGAGGGGCGGAGACCGGGGAGCTGTTTTTT
18	.	TRBJ1-2	TRBV4-1	.	CASSQSDRFVAGHYGYTF	TGCGCCAGCAGCCAATCCGACAGGTTCGTCGCCGGCCACTATGGCTACACCTTC
13	TRBD2	TRBJ2-7	TRBV28	.	CASKLAGTSEQYF	TGTGCCAGCAAACTAGCGGGAACCTCCGAGCAGTACTTC
15	.	TRBJ2-1	TRBV7-6	.	CASSLDGSSYNEQFF	TGTGCCAGCAGCCTCGACGGGAGCTCCTACAATGAGCAGTTCTTC
12	.	TRBJ2-7	TRBV11-3	.	CASSSSGYEQYF	TGTGCCAGCAGCTCGAGTGGTTACGAGCAGTACTTC
14	.	TRBJ2-2	TRBV6-5	.	CASTSGGNTGELFF	TGTGCCAGCACCAGCGGAGGGAACACCGGGGAGCTGTTTTTT
14	.	TRBJ1-1	TRBV2	.	CASSVLESNTEAFF	TGTGCCAGCAGTGTCTTGGAGTCGAACACTGAAGCTTTCTTT
16	.	TRBJ1-2	TRBV27	.	CASSNYQPGQKYGYTF	TGTGCCAGCAGTAACTATCAGCCGGGACAAAAGTATGGCTACACCTTC
16	TRBD2	TRBJ2-3	TRBV6-5	.	CASSFTSGISTDTQYF	TGTGCCAGCAGTTTCACTAGCGGGATTAGCACAGATACGCAGTATTTT
14	TRBD1	TRBJ2-1	TRBV5-1	.	CASSLGQGFNEQFF	TGCGCCAGCAGCTTGGGACAGGGATTCAATGAGCAGTTCTTC
16	.	TRBJ2-1	TRBV19	.	CASIPSAGSGYNEQFF	TGTGCCAGTATACCTTCTGCCGGGTCGGGGTACAATGAGCAGTTCTTC
11	.	TRBJ1-3	TRBV9	.	CASSEGNTIYF	TGTGCCAGCAGCGAGGGGAACACCATATATTTT
14	.	TRBJ1-5	TRBV10-3	.	CAISGSGVEEPQHF	TGTGCCATCAGTGGTTCAGGGGTTGAGGAGCCCCAGCATTTT
15	.	TRBJ2-1	TRBV13	.	CASSSARAGYNEQFF	TGTGCCAGCAGCTCGGCCAGGGCCGGGTACAATGAGCAGTTCTTC